Detailed here is one T cell receptor (beta chain). The antigen is not known. This CDR3 contains 15 residues. Germline CDR1 and CDR2: DFQATT and SNEGSKA (reference sequence). The V segment lost 3 bases and the J segment 0 bases; nucleotides outside the gene matches: 5. The data derive from a study of response to subunit inactivated influenza vaccine. Study-level findings and limits: The authors put forward the suggestion that each seasonal influenza vaccination may bring in only a limited number of new T cells.

TCRdb recomputed calls from the RT-PCR reads with MiXCR, one row per CDR3 protein. The table includes hundreds of thousands of distinct CDR3 sequences, about 10% detected once. The material was PBMCs from blood, obtained on the day of vaccination. This TCR was sampled from a man aged 50-59 years who received an inactivated influenza vaccine. The rearrangement links TRBV20-1 to TRBJ2-1, with 7 positions matching TRBD1. CDR3 sequence: CSARQGGSSYNEQFF. The CDR3 DNA reads TGCAGTGCTAGGCAAGGGGGCAGCTCCTACAATGAGCAGTTCTTC.